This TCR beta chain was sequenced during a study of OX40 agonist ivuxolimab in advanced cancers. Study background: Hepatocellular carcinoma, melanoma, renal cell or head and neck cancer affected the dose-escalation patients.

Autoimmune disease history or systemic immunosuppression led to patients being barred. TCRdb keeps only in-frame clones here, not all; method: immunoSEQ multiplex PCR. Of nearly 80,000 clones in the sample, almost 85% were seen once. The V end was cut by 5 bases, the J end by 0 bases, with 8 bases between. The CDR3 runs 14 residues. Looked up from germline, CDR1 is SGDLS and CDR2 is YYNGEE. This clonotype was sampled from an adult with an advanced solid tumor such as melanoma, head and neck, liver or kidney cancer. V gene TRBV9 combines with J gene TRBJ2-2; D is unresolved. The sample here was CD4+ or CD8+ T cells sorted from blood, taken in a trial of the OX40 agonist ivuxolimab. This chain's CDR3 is CASSTVPNTGELFF. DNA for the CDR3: TGTGCCAGCAGTACCGTCCCGAACACCGGGGAGCTGTTTTTT.